The entry that follows covers one T cell receptor (beta chain) sequence. Its specificity is not known. V gave up 7 bases and J gave up 4 bases, with 11 bases separating them. Germline lookup yields CDR1 SQVTM and CDR2 ANQGSEA. The CDR3 runs to 12 residues. The table came from immunoSEQ multiplex PCR; TCRdb's copy has only in-frame clones and leaves some out. This table holds 100,000 or so clones, 86% found once. This entry belongs to a study of OX40 agonist ivuxolimab in advanced cancers. Broader study findings: Partial responders receiving 0.1-3.0 mg/kg showed among the lowest clonal expansion.

The sample here was CD4+ or CD8+ T cells sorted from blood, taken in a trial of the OX40 agonist ivuxolimab. This receptor was taken from an adult with an advanced solid tumor such as melanoma, head and neck, liver or kidney cancer. V and J are TRBV29-1 and TRBJ1-3, with D possibly matching TRBD1 (5 bases). This CDR3 reads CSAEGFGNTIYF. The CDR3 DNA reads TGCAGCGCCGAGGGGTTCGGAAACACCATATATTTT. The whole variable domain, filled in from reference TRBV29-1 and TRBJ1-3, reads SAVISQKPSRDICQRGTSLTIQCQVDSQVTMMFWYRQQPGQSLTLIATANQGSEATYESGFVIDKFPISRPNLTFSTLTVSNMSPEDSSIYLCSAEGFGNTIYFGEGSWLTVV.